This record covers a single T cell receptor (beta chain). Its cognate antigen is unknown. The sample originates from a study of shared clonotypes between healthy human individuals. Overall study results and limits: On the whole, naive subsets had larger estimated richness than memory subsets had.

This table comes from immunoSEQ multiplex PCR, and its TCRdb copy is limited to in-frame clones, with some not included. The sample contains about 1.5 million clones, approximately 98% of which appear only once. Germline V gene lookup returns CDR1 ENHRY and CDR2 SYGVKD. The CDR3 extends over 15 amino acids. Trimming removed 4 bases from V and 4 bases from J, with 17 bases in between. The V gene is TRBV10-3, the J gene TRBJ2-7; a weak D match, TRBD1 (6 bases). The clonotype was recovered from a man aged 25-45 years in good health. Sample: naive CD4+ T cells sorted from blood. The subset: CD45RA+ positively selected. The CDR3 protein is CAISVQGPREYEQYF. The CDR3 DNA sequence: TGTGCCATCAGTGTTCAGGGGCCCCGTGAATACGAGCAGTACTTC.